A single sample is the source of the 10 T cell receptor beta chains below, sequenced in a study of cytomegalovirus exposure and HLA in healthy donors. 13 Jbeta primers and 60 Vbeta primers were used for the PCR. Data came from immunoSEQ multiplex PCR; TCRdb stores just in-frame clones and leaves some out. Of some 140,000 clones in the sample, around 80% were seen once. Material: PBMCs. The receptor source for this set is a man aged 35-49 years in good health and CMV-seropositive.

CDR3 in DNA: TGTGCCAGCAGCCAGGACCTAGGGGATGGAGCTAACTATGGCTACACCTTC. The encoded protein is CASSQDLGDGANYGYTF. The V and J genes are TRBV7-9 and TRBJ1-2; TRBD1 might be the D (5 bases). Germline CDR1 SEHNR, CDR2 FQNEAQ (reference sequence). V lost 5 bases, J lost 0 bases, and 19 bases lay in between. This CDR3 contains 17 residues.

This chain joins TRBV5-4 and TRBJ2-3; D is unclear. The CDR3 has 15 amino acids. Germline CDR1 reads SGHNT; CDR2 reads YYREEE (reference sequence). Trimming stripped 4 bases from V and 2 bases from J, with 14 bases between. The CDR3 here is CASSRDVSPTDTQYF. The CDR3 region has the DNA TGTGCCAGCAGCCGAGATGTGTCCCCCACAGATACGCAGTATTTT.

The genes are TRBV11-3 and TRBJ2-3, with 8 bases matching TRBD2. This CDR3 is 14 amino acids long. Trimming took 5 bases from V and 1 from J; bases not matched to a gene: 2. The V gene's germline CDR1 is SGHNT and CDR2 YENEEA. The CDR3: CASSPGRGTDTQYF. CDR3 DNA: TGTGCCAGCAGCCCCGGGAGGGGCACAGATACGCAGTATTTT.

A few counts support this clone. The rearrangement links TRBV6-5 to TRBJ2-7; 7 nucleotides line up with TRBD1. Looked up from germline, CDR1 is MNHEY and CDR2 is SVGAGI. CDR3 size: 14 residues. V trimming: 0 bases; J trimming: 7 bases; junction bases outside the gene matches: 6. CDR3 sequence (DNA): TGTGCCAGCAGTTACTCGGGACAGATGAGAGAGCAGTACTTC. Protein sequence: CASSYSGQMREQYF.

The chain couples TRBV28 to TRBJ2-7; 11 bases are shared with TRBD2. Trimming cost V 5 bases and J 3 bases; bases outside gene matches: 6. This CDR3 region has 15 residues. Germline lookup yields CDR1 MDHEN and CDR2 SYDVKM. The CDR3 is CASSPAGTSGYEQYF. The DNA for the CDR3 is TGTGCCAGCAGTCCGGCCGGGACTAGCGGCTACGAGCAGTACTTC.

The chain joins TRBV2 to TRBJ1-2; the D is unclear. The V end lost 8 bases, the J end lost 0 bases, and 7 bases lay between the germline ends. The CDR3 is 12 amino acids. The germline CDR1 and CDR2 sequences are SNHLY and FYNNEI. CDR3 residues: CASGGTNYGYTF. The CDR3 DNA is TGTGCCAGCGGAGGAACTAACTATGGCTACACCTTC.

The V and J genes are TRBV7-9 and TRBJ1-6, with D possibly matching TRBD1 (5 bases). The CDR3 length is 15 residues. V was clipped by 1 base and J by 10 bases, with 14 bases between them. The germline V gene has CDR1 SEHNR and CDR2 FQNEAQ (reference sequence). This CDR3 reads CASSLERRGRSPLHF. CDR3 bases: TGTGCCAGCAGCTTAGAACGAAGGGGAAGGTCACCCCTCCACTTT.

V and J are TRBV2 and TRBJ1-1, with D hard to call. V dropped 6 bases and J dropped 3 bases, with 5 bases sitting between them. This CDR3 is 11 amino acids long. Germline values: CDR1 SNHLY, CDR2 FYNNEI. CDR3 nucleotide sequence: TGTGCCAGCAGCCCCTACACTGAAGCTTTCTTT. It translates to CASSPYTEAFF.

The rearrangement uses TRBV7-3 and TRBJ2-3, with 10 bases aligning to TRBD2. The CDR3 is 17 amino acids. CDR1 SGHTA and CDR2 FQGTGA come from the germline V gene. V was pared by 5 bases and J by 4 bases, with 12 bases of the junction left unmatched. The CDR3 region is CASSPRGGTSVSDTQYF. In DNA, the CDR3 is TGTGCCAGCAGCCCGCGCGGAGGGACTAGCGTCTCAGATACGCAGTATTTT.

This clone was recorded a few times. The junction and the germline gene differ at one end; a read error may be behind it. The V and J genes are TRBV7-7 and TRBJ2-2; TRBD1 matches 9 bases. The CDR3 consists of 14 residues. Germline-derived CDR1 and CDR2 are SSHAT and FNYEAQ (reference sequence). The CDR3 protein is CASSLGQGPGELFF. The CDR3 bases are TGTGCTAGCAGCTTAGGACAGGGGCCCGGGGAGCTGTTTTTT.